These 20 T cell receptor beta chains were sequenced from one sample in a study of T cell changes during pregnancy in multiple sclerosis. Only in-frame clones appear in the TCRdb table, and some are missing; sequencing was by immunoSEQ multiplex PCR. This table holds under 70,000 clones, approximately 92% found once. This specimen was peripheral blood, taken in the third trimester of pregnancy. The receptors derive from a female donor in good health, enrolled as a control in a pregnancy study.

V usage is TRBV6-1 and J usage is TRBJ1-4, with D possibly matching TRBD1 (5 bases). Trimming shortened V by 6 bases and J by 8 bases, and 16 bases separated the two germline ends. This CDR3 has 14 residues. Per the germline V gene, CDR1 is MNHNS and CDR2 is SASEGT. This CDR3 is CASRVGDSKEKLFF. Written as DNA, the CDR3 is TGTGCCAGCAGAGTTGGGGACTCCAAGGAAAAACTGTTTTTT.

This rearrangement joins TRBV6-5 to TRBJ1-1; perhaps TRBD1 as D (5 bases). Trimming shortened V by 10 bases and J by 4 bases, and 13 bases separated the two germline ends. CDR1 is MNHEY, CDR2 SVGAGI, per germline. The CDR3 covers 12 residues. The CDR3, as DNA: TGTGCCACCCGGGGGTTGGGCACTGAAGCTTTCTTT. Protein product: CATRGLGTEAFF.

This clone was observed a handful of times. Written as DNA, the CDR3 is TGCAGCGTTTCCAGGACAGGAGAACACTATGGCTACACCTTC. The encoded protein is CSVSRTGEHYGYTF. The genes are TRBV29-1 and TRBJ1-2; 7 bases are shared with TRBD1. CDR1 and CDR2 (germline): SQVTM, ANQGSEA. This CDR3 region has 14 residues. V lost 5 bases, J lost 3 bases, and 9 bases stayed unmatched.

V and J are TRBV5-1 and TRBJ2-3; D gene unclear. The germline CDR1 and CDR2 sequences are SGHRS and YFSETQ. This CDR3 contains 14 residues. Trimming pared 0 bases from V and 2 bases from J, leaving 7 bases between. CDR3 residues: CASSLAQDTDTQYF. The CDR3 DNA reads TGCGCCAGCAGCTTGGCCCAGGACACAGATACGCAGTATTTT.

The chain carries TRBV6-6 and TRBJ2-7; TRBD1 agrees at 9 bases. The V segment lost 7 bases and the J segment 5 bases; nucleotides outside the gene matches: 9. Germline loops: CDR1 MNHNY, CDR2 SVGAGI (reference sequence). The CDR3 runs to 14 residues. CDR3 amino acids: CASTKLGQGDEQYF. The CDR3 region has the DNA TGTGCCAGCACTAAATTGGGACAGGGAGACGAGCAGTACTTC.

This clone came up once. CDR3 protein: CASSPKPVLSPQPQHF. The CDR3 DNA sequence: TGTGCCAGCAGTCCGAAACCCGTCCTATCCCCTCAGCCCCAGCATTTT. The chain carries TRBV6-6 and TRBJ1-5; D is unclear. Germline values: CDR1 MNHNY, CDR2 SVGAGI (reference sequence). The V end lost 5 bases, the J end lost 6 bases, and 20 bases lay between the germline ends. The CDR3 runs to 16 residues.

V gene TRBV20-1 combines with J gene TRBJ2-1; 8 bases are a match to TRBD2. The CDR3 contains 10 residues. V shed 6 bases and J 15 bases; nucleotides not matched to a gene: 7. Germline lookup yields CDR1 DFQATT and CDR2 SNEGSKA (reference sequence). CDR3 region: CSALLADLFF. CDR3 sequence (DNA): TGCAGTGCCTTACTAGCGGACCTGTTCTTC.

As to this clone: Other DNA sequences of this sample code for an identical CDR3. The chain carries TRBV19 and TRBJ1-2; 8 bases agree with TRBD1. The CDR3 runs 13 residues. The V segment lost 5 bases and the J segment 2 bases; nucleotides outside the gene matches: 1. CDR1 is LNHDA and CDR2 is SQIVND in the germline V gene (reference sequence). CDR3 bases: TGTGCCAGTAGTCGACAGGGGAACTATGGCTACACCTTC. Translated, it gives CASSRQGNYGYTF.

The chain recombines TRBV19 with TRBJ1-1; 8 nucleotides match TRBD1. Per the germline V gene, CDR1 is LNHDA and CDR2 is SQIVND (reference sequence). The CDR3 spans 14 residues. V lost 3 bases to trimming and J lost 10 bases; unmatched junction nucleotides: 10. The CDR3 protein is CASSIPGTGPRAFF. The CDR3 DNA reads as TGTGCCAGTAGTATCCCCGGGACAGGCCCAAGAGCTTTCTTT.

The CDR3, as DNA: TGTGCCAGCAGCCCCCGACAGGGGTTCTATGGCTACACCTTC. This codes for CASSPRQGFYGYTF. V gene TRBV7-8 combines with J gene TRBJ1-2, with 8 bases lining up with TRBD1. The CDR3 totals 14 residues. In germline, CDR1 is SGHVS, CDR2 FQNEAQ. V trimming: 5 bases; J trimming: 4 bases; junction bases outside the gene matches: 6.

CDR3: CASSLRQGDQPQHF. The DNA for the CDR3 is TGCGCCAGCAGCCTCCGACAGGGCGACCAGCCCCAGCATTTT. The V call is TRBV5-1, the J call TRBJ1-5; 7 bases are a match to TRBD1. This CDR3 has 14 amino acids. The J segment lost 7 bases and the V segment lost 4 bases, leaving 8 bases of the junction unmatched. Germline-derived CDR1 and CDR2 are SGHRS and YFSETQ. The complete variable domain, with remaining parts taken from reference TRBV5-1 and TRBJ1-5, reads KAGVTQTPRYLIKTRGQQVTLSCSPISGHRSVSWYQQTPGQGLQFLFEYFSETQRNKGNFPGRFSGRQFSNSRSEMNVSTLELGDSALYLCASSLRQGDQPQHFGDGTRLSIL.

The sample holds a few counts of this clone. V and J are TRBV28 and TRBJ2-7; 8 nucleotides align to TRBD1. The V gene end was trimmed by 3 bases and the J gene end by 6 bases; junction bases not matched to a gene: 10. The CDR3 sequence is 15 residues long. Germline-derived CDR1 and CDR2 are MDHEN and SYDVKM. Here the CDR3 reads CASSLLPGQDSEQYF. CDR3 DNA sequence: TGTGCCAGCAGTTTGCTCCCGGGACAGGACTCCGAGCAGTACTTC.

The V and J genes are TRBV6-4 and TRBJ1-1, with D uncertain. V shed 4 bases and J shed 3 bases, with 15 bases lying between them. The CDR3 covers 15 residues. From germline, CDR1 is MRHNA and CDR2 SNTAGT. CDR3 DNA: TGTGCCAGCAGTGGGAGGTTAATTAGGGACACTGAAGCTTTCTTT. This codes for CASSGRLIRDTEAFF.

V and J are TRBV19 and TRBJ1-5; D remains unclear. The CDR3 is 15 residues long. The V gene's germline CDR1 is LNHDA and CDR2 SQIVND (reference sequence). V was trimmed by 9 bases and J by 0 bases, leaving 15 bases between them. The CDR3 is CASRAARYSNQPQHF. The CDR3 DNA reads TGTGCCAGCCGAGCGGCCCGTTATAGCAATCAGCCCCAGCATTTT.

A word on this clone: The junction does not match germline at one end; this may be a read error. Here the CDR3 reads CASSQETSGSYEQYF. The DNA for the CDR3 is TGTGCCAGCAGCCAAGAGACTAGCGGCTCCTACGAGCAGTACTTC. The V gene is TRBV4-1, the J gene TRBJ2-7; TRBD2 aligns across 9 bases. The CDR3 totals 15 residues. Germline assignment: CDR1 MGHRA and CDR2 YSYEKL.

The gene calls are TRBV7-8 and TRBJ2-1; 9 nucleotides line up with TRBD2. The CDR3 is 15 amino acids. Germline CDR1 reads SGHVS; CDR2 reads FQNEAQ. Trimming removed 6 bases from V and 7 bases from J; junction bases left unmatched: 10. Here the CDR3 DNA reads TGTGCCAGCAGAAGGGCGGGGGGGCCGGGTAATGAGCAGTTCTTC. Translating it yields CASRRAGGPGNEQFF.

The chain has TRBV2 and TRBJ2-1; 7 positions match TRBD1. Germline V CDR1 and CDR2: SNHLY, FYNNEI. This CDR3 has 14 amino acids. Trimming removed 6 bases from V and 0 bases from J; junction bases left unmatched: 2. CDR3 sequence reads: CASSSGGSYNEQFF. DNA for the CDR3: TGTGCCAGCAGCTCAGGGGGCTCCTACAATGAGCAGTTCTTC.

V usage is TRBV2 and J usage is TRBJ1-2; 7 bases fit TRBD1. The CDR3 is made up of 13 amino acids. V shed 8 bases and J 8 bases; nucleotides not matched to a gene: 11. Per germline, CDR1 SNHLY and CDR2 FYNNEI. The CDR3 region is CASGGTERGGYTF. CDR3 nucleotide sequence: TGTGCCAGCGGGGGGACAGAAAGGGGAGGCTACACCTTC.

The rearrangement joins TRBV7-3 to TRBJ2-1; D is perhaps TRBD2 (6 bases). This CDR3 is built from 14 residues. Germline values: CDR1 SGHTA, CDR2 FQGTGA. Trimming stripped 2 bases from V and 8 bases from J, with 13 bases between. CDR3 bases: TGTGCCAGCAGCTTAGGCGGGACGAAGGATGAGCAGTTCTTC. Translating it yields CASSLGGTKDEQFF.

The V and J genes are TRBV30 and TRBJ2-7; 8 bases are shared with TRBD1. CDR3 length: 12 amino acids. Germline CDR1 is GTSNPN and CDR2 is SVGIG (reference sequence). Trimming took 7 bases from V and 5 from J; bases not matched to a gene: 7. The CDR3 region is CALRTGMNEQYF. As DNA, the CDR3 is TGTGCCTTAAGGACAGGGATGAACGAGCAGTACTTC.